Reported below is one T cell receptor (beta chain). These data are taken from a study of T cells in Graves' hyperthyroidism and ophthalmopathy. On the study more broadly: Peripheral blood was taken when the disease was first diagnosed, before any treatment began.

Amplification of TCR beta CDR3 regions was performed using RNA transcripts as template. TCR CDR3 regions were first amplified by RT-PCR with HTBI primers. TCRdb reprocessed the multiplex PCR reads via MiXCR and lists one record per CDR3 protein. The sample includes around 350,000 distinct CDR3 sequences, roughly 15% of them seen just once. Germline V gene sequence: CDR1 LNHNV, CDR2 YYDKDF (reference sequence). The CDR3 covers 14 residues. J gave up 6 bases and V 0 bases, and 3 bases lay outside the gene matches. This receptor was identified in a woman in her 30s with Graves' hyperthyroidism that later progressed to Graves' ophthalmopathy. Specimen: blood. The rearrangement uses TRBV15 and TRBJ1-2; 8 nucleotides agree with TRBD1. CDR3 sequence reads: CATSRDRTGNGYTF. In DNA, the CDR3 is TGTGCCACCAGCAGAGATCGGACAGGGAATGGCTACACCTTC.